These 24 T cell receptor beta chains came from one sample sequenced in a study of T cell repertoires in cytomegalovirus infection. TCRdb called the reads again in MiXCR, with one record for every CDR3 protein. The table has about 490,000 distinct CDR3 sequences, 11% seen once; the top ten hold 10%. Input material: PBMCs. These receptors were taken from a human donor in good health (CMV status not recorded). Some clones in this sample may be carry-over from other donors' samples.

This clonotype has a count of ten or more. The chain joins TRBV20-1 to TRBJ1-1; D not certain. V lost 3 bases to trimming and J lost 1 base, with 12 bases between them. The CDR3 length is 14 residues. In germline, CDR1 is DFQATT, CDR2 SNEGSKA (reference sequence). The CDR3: CSARSGTKNTEAFF. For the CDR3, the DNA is TGCAGTGCTAGGTCTGGCACCAAGAACACTGAAGCTTTCTTT.

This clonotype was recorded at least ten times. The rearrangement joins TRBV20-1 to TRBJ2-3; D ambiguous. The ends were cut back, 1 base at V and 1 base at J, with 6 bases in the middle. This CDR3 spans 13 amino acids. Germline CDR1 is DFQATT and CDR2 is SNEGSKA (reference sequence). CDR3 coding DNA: TGCAGTGCTAGAGGTTCAGGCACAGATACGCAGTATTTT. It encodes CSARGSGTDTQYF.

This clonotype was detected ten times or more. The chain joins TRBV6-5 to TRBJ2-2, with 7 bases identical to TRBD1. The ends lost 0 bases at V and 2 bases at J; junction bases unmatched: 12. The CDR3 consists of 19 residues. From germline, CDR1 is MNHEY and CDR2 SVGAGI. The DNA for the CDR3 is TGTGCCAGCAGTTACTCGAGCCCGGACAGGTCCTCAAACACCGGGGAGCTGTTTTTT. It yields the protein CASSYSSPDRSSNTGELFF.

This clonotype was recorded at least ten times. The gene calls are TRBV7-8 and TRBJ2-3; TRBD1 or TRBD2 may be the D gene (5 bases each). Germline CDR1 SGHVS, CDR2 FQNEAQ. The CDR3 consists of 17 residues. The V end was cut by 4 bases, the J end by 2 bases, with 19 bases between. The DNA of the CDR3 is TGTGCCAGCAGCTCCTTACGGGGCCGACTGCACACAGATACGCAGTATTTT. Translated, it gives CASSSLRGRLHTDTQYF.

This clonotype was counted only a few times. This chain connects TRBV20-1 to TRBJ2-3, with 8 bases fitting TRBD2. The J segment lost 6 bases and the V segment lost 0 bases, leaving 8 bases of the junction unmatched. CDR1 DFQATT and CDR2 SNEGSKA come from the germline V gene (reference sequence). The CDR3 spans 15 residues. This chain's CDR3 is CSARDPGGVWDTQYF. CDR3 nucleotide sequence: TGCAGTGCTAGAGATCCGGGGGGGGTATGGGATACGCAGTATTTT.

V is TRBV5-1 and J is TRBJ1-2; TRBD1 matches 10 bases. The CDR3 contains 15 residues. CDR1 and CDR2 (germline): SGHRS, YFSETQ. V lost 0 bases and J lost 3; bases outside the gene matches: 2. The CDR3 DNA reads TGCGCCAGCAGCTTGGAGGGGACAGGGGACTATGGCTACACCTTC. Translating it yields CASSLEGTGDYGYTF.

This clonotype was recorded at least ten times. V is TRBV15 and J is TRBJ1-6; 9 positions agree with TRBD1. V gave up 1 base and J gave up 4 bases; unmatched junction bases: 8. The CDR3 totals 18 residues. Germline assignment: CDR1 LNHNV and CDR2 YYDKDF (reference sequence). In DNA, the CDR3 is TGTGCCACCAGCAGAGTTCCCGGACAGGGGAGTTATAATTCACCCCTCCACTTT. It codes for CATSRVPGQGSYNSPLHF.

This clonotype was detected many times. CDR3 region: CASSLEPGGYNEQFF. CDR3 in DNA: TGTGCCAGCAGCTTGGAGCCAGGGGGTTACAATGAGCAGTTCTTC. The J gene is TRBJ2-1, the V gene TRBV5-6, with TRBD1 matching over 7 bases. Trimming removed 0 bases from V and 4 bases from J; junction bases left unmatched: 4. This CDR3 comprises 15 residues. CDR1 is SGHDT, CDR2 YYEEEE, per germline.

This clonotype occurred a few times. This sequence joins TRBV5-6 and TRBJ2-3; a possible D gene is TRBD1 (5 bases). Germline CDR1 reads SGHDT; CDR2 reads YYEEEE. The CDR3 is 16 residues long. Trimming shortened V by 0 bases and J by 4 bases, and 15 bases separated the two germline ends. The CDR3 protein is CASSLASRGFADTQYF. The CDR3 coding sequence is TGTGCCAGCAGCTTGGCTTCAAGGGGCTTTGCAGATACGCAGTATTTT.

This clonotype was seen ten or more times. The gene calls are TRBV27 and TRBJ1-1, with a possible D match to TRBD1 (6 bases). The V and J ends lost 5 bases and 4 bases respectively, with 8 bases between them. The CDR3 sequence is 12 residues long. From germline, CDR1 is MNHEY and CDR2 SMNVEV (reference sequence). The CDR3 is CASSPGATEAFF. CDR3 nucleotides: TGTGCCAGCAGTCCAGGGGCCACTGAAGCTTTCTTT.

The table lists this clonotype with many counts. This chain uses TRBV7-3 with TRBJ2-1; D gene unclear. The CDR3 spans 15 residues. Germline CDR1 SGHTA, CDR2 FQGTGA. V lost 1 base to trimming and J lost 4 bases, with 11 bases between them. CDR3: CASSLRVNGYNEQFF. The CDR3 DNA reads TGTGCCAGCAGCTTAAGGGTTAACGGATACAATGAGCAGTTCTTC.

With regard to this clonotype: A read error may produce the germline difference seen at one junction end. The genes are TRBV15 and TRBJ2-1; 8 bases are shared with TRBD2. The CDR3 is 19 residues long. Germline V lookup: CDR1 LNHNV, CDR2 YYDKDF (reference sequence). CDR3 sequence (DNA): TGTGCCACCAGCAGCGTCCCGGGACTAGTAGGGAGCTCCTACAATGTGCAGTTCTTC. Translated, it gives CATSSVPGLVGSSYNVQFF.

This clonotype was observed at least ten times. The CDR3 bases are TGTGCCAGCAGCCTAGTGACAGGGGGCACTGAAGCTTTCTTT. Amino acids: CASSLVTGGTEAFF. V gene TRBV6-6 combines with J gene TRBJ1-1, with TRBD1 matching over 9 bases. Germline-derived CDR1 and CDR2 are MNHNY and SVGAGI (reference sequence). The trim removed 6 bases at V and 4 bases at J, leaving 6 bases unmatched. The CDR3 runs to 14 residues.

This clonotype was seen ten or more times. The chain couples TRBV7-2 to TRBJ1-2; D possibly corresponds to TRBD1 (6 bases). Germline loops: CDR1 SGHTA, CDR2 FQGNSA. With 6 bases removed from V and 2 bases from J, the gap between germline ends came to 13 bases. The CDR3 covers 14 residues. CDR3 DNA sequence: TGTGCCAGCAGACTAGCAGGGGCAAACTATGGCTACACCTTC. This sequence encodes CASRLAGANYGYTF.

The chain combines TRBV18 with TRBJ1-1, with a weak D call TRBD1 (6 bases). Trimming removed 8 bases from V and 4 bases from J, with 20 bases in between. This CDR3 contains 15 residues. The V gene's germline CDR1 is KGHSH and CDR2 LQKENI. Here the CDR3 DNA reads TGTGCCAGCACCAAACAGGGAGGGATGGGCACTGAAGCTTTCTTT. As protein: CASTKQGGMGTEAFF. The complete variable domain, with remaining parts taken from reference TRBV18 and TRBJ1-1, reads NAGVMQNPRHLVRRRGQEARLRCSPMKGHSHVYWYRQLPEEGLKFMVYLQKENIIDESGMPKERFSAEFPKEGPSILRIQQVVRGDSAAYFCASTKQGGMGTEAFFGQGTRLTVV.

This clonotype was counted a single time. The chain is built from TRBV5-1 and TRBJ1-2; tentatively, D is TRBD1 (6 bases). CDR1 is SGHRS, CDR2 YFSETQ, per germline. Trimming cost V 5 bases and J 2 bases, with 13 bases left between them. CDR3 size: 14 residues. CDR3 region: CASRMDSANYGYTF. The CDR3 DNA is TGCGCCAGCAGAATGGACAGTGCGAACTATGGCTACACCTTC.

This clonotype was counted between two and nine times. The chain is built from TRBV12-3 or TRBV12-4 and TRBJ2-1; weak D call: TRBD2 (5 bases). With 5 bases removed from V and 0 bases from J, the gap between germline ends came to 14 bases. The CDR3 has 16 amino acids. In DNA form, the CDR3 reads TGTGCCAGCAGTCCTAGACGGGGTTTCTCCTACAATGAGCAGTTCTTC. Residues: CASSPRRGFSYNEQFF.

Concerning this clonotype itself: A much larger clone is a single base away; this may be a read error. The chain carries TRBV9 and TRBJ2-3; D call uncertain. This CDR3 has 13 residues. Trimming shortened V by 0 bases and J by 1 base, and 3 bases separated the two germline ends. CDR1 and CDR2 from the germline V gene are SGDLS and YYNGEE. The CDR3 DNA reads TGTGCCAGCAGCGTAGATGGCACAGATACGCAGTATTTT. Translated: CASSVDGTDTQYF.

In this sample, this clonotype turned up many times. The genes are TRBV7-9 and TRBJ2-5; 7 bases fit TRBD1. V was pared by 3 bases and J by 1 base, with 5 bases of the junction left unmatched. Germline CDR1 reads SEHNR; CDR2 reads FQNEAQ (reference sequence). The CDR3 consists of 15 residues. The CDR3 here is CASSLEQGPQETQYF. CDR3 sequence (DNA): TGTGCCAGCAGCTTGGAACAGGGGCCCCAAGAGACCCAGTACTTC.

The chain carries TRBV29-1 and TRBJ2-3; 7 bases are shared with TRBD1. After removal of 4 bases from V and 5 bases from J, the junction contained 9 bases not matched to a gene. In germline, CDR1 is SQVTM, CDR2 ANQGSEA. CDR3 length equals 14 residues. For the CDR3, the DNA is TGCAGCGTTGGTCTTGTCAGGGGGAGAGATACGCAGTATTTT. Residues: CSVGLVRGRDTQYF.

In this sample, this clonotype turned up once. The CDR3 reads CASSTRAGHNYGYTF. CDR3 nucleotide sequence: TGTGCCAGCAGCACCCGGGCGGGGCACAACTATGGCTACACCTTC. This chain links TRBV5-6 with TRBJ1-2, with D maybe TRBD1 (5 bases). Germline V gene sequence: CDR1 SGHDT, CDR2 YYEEEE. Trimming removed 4 bases from V and 2 bases from J, with 15 bases in between. The CDR3 consists of 15 residues.

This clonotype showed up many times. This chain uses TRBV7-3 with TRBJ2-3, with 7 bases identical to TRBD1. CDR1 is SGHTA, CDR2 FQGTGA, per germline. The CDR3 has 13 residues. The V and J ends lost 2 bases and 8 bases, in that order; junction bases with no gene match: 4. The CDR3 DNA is TGTGCCAGCAGCTTAGTTGCAGGGGGTACGCAGTATTTT. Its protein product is CASSLVAGGTQYF.

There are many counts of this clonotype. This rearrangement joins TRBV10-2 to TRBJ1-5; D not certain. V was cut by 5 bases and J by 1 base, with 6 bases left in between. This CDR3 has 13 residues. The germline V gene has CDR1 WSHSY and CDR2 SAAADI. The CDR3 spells CASSWESNQPQHF. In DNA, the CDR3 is TGCGCCAGCAGTTGGGAGAGCAATCAGCCCCAGCATTTT.

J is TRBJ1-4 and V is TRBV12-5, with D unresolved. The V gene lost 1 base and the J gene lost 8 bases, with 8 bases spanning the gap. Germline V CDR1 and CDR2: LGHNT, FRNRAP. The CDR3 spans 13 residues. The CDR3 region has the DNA TGTGCTAGTGGTTTGGAAACCGGCGAAAAACTGTTTTTT. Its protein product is CASGLETGEKLFF.